This is a list of T cell receptor beta chains from one sample in a study of molecular identifiers for immune sequencing clone quantification. In TCRdb, the PCR reads were re-called with MiXCR into one record per CDR3 protein. The sample holds about 630,000 distinct CDR3 sequences, about 25% seen once. Specimen: naive CD8+ T cells from blood, with Jurkat cell RNA spiked in. The source of these receptors is a human donor in good health. Some libraries in this study had Jurkat cell RNA spiked in. The CDR3 runs from the conserved cysteine through the conserved F or W. The D gene is left open where the match is weak. Clone size is stated in some rows and not others, as once, few, many or a class when expanded.

J,V,size,D,CDR3,DNA
TRBJ2-1,TRBV11-2,NA,TRBD1,CASSLERQGPLLYNEQFF,TGTGCCAGCAGCTTAGAGAGACAGGGGCCCCTTCTCTACAATGAGCAGTTCTTC
TRBJ2-6,TRBV6-2/TRBV6-3,many,TRBD2,CASSYGLADFSGANVLTF,TGTGCCAGCAGTTACGGACTAGCGGACTTCTCTGGGGCCAACGTCCTGACTTTC
TRBJ2-7,TRBV29-1,NA,NA,CSVADIPGPYEQYF,TGCAGCGTTGCCGACATCCCCGGACCTTACGAGCAGTACTTC
TRBJ2-7,TRBV5-6,NA,NA,CASGWQGDYEQYF,TGTGCCAGCGGCTGGCAGGGTGACTACGAGCAGTACTTC
TRBJ1-2,TRBV13,NA,NA,CASSSGGLNYGFTF,TGTGCCAGCAGCTCTGGCGGATTAAACTATGGCTTCACCTTC
TRBJ1-4,TRBV9,NA,NA,CASNAEGSLEKLFF,TGTGCCAGCAACGCAGAGGGGTCTCTTGAAAAACTGTTTTTT
TRBJ2-3,TRBV5-1,NA,NA,CASSLVQGCTDTQYF,TGCGCCAGCAGCTTGGTTCAGGGGTGCACAGATACGCAGTATTTT
TRBJ2-3,TRBV7-2,NA,NA,CASSLASVYTDTQYF,TGTGCCAGCAGCTTAGCTAGCGTGTACACAGATACGCAGTATTTT
TRBJ2-3,TRBV6-5,many,TRBD2,CASSNTGTSTDTQYF,TGTGCCAGCAGTAACACCGGGACTAGTACAGATACGCAGTATTTT
TRBJ1-1,TRBV7-9,NA,NA,CASSSDRPLDEAFF,TGTGCCAGCAGCTCCGACAGGCCCCTGGATGAAGCTTTCTTT
TRBJ1-2,TRBV4-3,NA,NA,CASSQAVRGAYGYTF,TGCGCCAGCAGCCAAGCCGTGCGGGGGGCTTATGGCTACACCTTC
TRBJ2-2,TRBV4-3,NA,TRBD1,CASIQERDRGPGELFF,TGCGCCAGCATCCAAGAAAGGGACAGGGGACCCGGGGAGCTGTTTTTT
TRBJ1-1,TRBV6-5,many,NA,CASSHPLRGNTEAFF,TGTGCCAGCAGTCACCCGCTCCGGGGAAACACTGAAGCTTTCTTT
TRBJ1-1,TRBV3-1,NA,NA,CASSQDLKTELNTEAFF,TGTGCCAGCAGCCAAGATCTAAAAACAGAGTTGAACACTGAAGCTTTCTTT
TRBJ2-7,TRBV4-1,NA,TRBD2,CASSPTSGGAPGHWEQYF,TGCGCCAGCAGCCCGACTAGCGGGGGGGCGCCGGGCCACTGGGAGCAGTACTTC
TRBJ2-3,TRBV5-4,many,TRBD1,CASSLYRGATDTQYF,TGTGCCAGCAGCTTATACAGGGGCGCGACAGATACGCAGTATTTT
TRBJ2-7,TRBV30,few,NA,CAWDYSSYEQYF,TGTGCCTGGGATTACTCATCCTACGAGCAGTACTTC
TRBJ2-7,TRBV12-2,NA,NA,CASRLWTSSPYEQYF,TGTGCAAGTCGCTTGTGGACTAGCTCCCCCTACGAGCAGTACTTC
TRBJ1-5,TRBV27,NA,NA,CASSLEAPTFNQPQHF,TGTGCCAGCAGTTTAGAGGCACCAACTTTCAATCAGCCCCAGCATTTT
TRBJ2-7,TRBV30,few,NA,CAWSVLGFREQYF,TGTGCCTGGAGTGTATTGGGTTTTCGCGAGCAGTACTTC
TRBJ2-7,TRBV7-3,many,TRBD1,CASSPGQGALGEQYF,TGTGCCAGCAGCCCAGGACAGGGGGCTTTGGGGGAGCAGTACTTC
TRBJ2-6,TRBV7-9,once,NA,CASSQTPHNVLTF,TGTGCCAGCAGCCAAACCCCCCACAACGTCCTGACTTTC
TRBJ2-6,TRBV19,many,NA,CASTTGANVLTF,TGTGCCAGTACGACCGGGGCCAACGTCCTGACTTTC